Listed below are T cell receptor beta chains from one sample, sequenced in a study of beta chain features in type 1 diabetes. Data came from immunoSEQ multiplex PCR; TCRdb stores just in-frame clones and leaves some out. This table has more than 300,000 clones, roughly a tenth appearing once. The source material was central memory CD4+ T cells from blood. These TCRs come from a man aged 25-45 years with type 1 diabetes. The conserved cysteine and the conserved F or W are not part of the CDR3 here. Each record gives: CDR3 protein, J gene, CDR3 length, V gene.

CDR3: ASSSLQGGYGYT; J: TRBJ1-2; length: 12; V: TRBV7-9
CDR3: ASSLLPGPRDYGYT; J: TRBJ1-2; length: 14; V: TRBV19
CDR3: ASSLRQGEAF; J: TRBJ1-1; length: 10; V: TRBV7-9
CDR3: ASSIAGEASGANVLT; J: TRBJ2-6; length: 15; V: TRBV5-1
CDR3: ASSLAGQGTAGELF; J: TRBJ2-2; length: 14; V: TRBV7-2
CDR3: ATSSDRDRGVPGELF; J: TRBJ2-2; length: 15; V: TRBV15
CDR3: ASSDRGMWDTQY; J: TRBJ2-3; length: 12; V: TRBV6-1
CDR3: ASSQFLASGGWDKNIQY; J: TRBJ2-4; length: 17; V: TRBV14
CDR3: SAYNRGGYT; J: TRBJ1-2; length: 9; V: TRBV20-1
CDR3: ASSQRVASGVSSYEQY; J: TRBJ2-7; length: 16; V: TRBV4-3
CDR3: ASSPRELVGDKAF; J: TRBJ1-1; length: 13; V: TRBV7-2
CDR3: ASSARGGGVGTGTQY; J: TRBJ2-3; length: 15; V: TRBV9
CDR3: ASSLTGANEQF; J: TRBJ2-1; length: 11; V: TRBV5-1
CDR3: ASRTGFRSSYEQY; J: TRBJ2-7; length: 13; V: TRBV6-5
CDR3: ASSYSRQGDTEAF; J: TRBJ1-1; length: 13; V: TRBV6-5
CDR3: AIEGSAYEQY; J: TRBJ2-7; length: 10; V: TRBV7-9
CDR3: SVARTENEQF; J: TRBJ2-1; length: 10; V: TRBV29-1
CDR3: ASSPDGRAGNEQF; J: TRBJ2-1; length: 13; V: TRBV2
CDR3: ASSQLTAMNTEAF; J: TRBJ1-1; length: 13; V: TRBV14
CDR3: ASSSGLANEQF; J: TRBJ2-1; length: 11; V: TRBV7-3
CDR3: ASSLVGDSGYEQY; J: TRBJ2-7; length: 13; V: TRBV5-4
CDR3: ASSFRLAGATGELF; J: TRBJ2-2; length: 14; V: TRBV11-3
CDR3: ASTTRVGSNEQF; J: TRBJ2-1; length: 12; V: TRBV6-6
CDR3: ASSIHGQGMDLANVLT; J: TRBJ2-6; length: 16; V: TRBV19